This TCR beta chain was captured in a study of vaccination and CD4 T cells after COVID-19. Whole-study context: Median time from second vaccine dose to sampling was 60 to 80 days (14 to 241).

Sample treatment: approximately 11-day PBMC culture with coronavirus spike peptide pools or control peptides (ViraFEST assay). Samples of CD4+ T cells were obtained from the unexposed donor before the COVID-19 pandemic (2011-2018). Researchers challenged CD4+ T cells from unexposed donors with SARS-CoV-2 S/N and four cold-coronavirus spikes, cells permitting. The Oncomine TCR Beta short-read assay was applied to DNA of cultured CD4+ T cells. Using the QIAamp micro DNA kit, genomic DNA was extracted from the CD4+ T cells that had been cultured. TCRdb re-derived calls from the PCR reads in MiXCR, one entry per CDR3 protein. The data contain around 7,000 distinct CDR3 sequences, 43% of them singletons. General study findings and limits: The authors identified 304 of 307 vaccine-specific clones in convalescent patients as spike mono-reactive.

This CDR3 contains 16 residues. CDR1 and CDR2 (germline): MNHNS, SASEGT. This clonotype has just a few counts. What it binds is not known. One end of the junction is discordant with germline, which a read error may explain. The sample taken for sequencing was CD4+ T cells from blood, cultured in vitro. The chain combines TRBV6-1 with TRBJ2-7; D might be TRBD2 (6 bases). The clonotype originates from a human donor in good health. The CDR3 loop is CASSKATDGGFYEQYF. CDR3 coding DNA: TGTGCCAGCAGTAAAGCGACGGACGGGGGATTCTACGAGCAGTACTTC.